This T cell receptor (beta chain) was obtained from a study of cytomegalovirus exposure and HLA in healthy donors. Regarding the study as a whole: For most TCR sequences rarity was the rule, although some public TCRs occurred in many donors. In a later analysis, at a false discovery rate of 0.05, about 17,000 TCR beta sequences matched HLA alleles.

The PCR ran on 60 Vbeta and 13 Jbeta primers. Assay used: immunoSEQ multiplex PCR; TCRdb lists only in-frame clones, some missing. The table records 150,000 to 200,000 clones, approximately 80% of them present only once. V gave up 5 bases and J gave up 0 bases; unmatched junction bases: 2. This CDR3 has 15 amino acids. CDR1 and CDR2 from the germline V gene are SQVTM and ANQGSEA. As concerns this clone: Antigen specificity is unknown.

V is TRBV29-1 and J is TRBJ2-6; 9 bases line up with TRBD1. The sample taken for sequencing was PBMCs. This TCR came from a young man in good health and CMV-seronegative. The CDR3 region is CSVTDRGSGANVLTF. DNA of the CDR3: TGCAGCGTTACGGACAGGGGCTCTGGGGCCAACGTCCTGACTTTC. Drawing the rest from reference TRBV29-1 and TRBJ2-6, the complete variable domain is SAVISQKPSRDICQRGTSLTIQCQVDSQVTMMFWYRQQPGQSLTLIATANQGSEATYESGFVIDKFPISRPNLTFSTLTVSNMSPEDSSIYLCSVTDRGSGANVLTFGAGSRLTVL.